The 14 T cell receptor beta chains presented below share a single source sample, sequenced in a study of blood T cell repertoires in COVID-19 (dated by TCRdb to 2020 to 2021). The protocol used for the library was the immunoSEQ multiplex PCR assay. The table comes from immuneACCESS by way of TCRdb, which keeps in-frame sequences with V and J called. Part of the clones is missing from these tables; in studies checked, under half for an unresolved V gene and the rest for unknown reasons. This sample has about 200,000 clones in its table, and 84% of those were observed once. Of the sample, approximately 13% is held by the ten largest clones. The sequenced material came from peripheral blood. These receptors all stem from a human donor in a cohort sampled during active COVID-19.

V gene TRBV10-3 combines with J gene TRBJ2-1; TRBD1 matches at 9 bases. Germline lookup yields CDR1 ENHRY and CDR2 SYGVKD. The length of the CDR3 is 15 residues. V was clipped by 6 bases and J by 6 bases; unmatched bases: 9. The CDR3 DNA sequence: TGTGCCATCAGGCCGGGACAGGGCTTCGGCAATGAGCAGTTCTTC. Translation: CAIRPGQGFGNEQFF.

This clone was counted a few times. The V call is TRBV18, the J call TRBJ2-7; 11 positions agree with TRBD1. Germline trimming cut 5 bases from V and 4 bases from J; bases unmatched to any gene: 7. The CDR3 runs to 15 residues. Germline loops: CDR1 KGHSH, CDR2 LQKENI. For the CDR3, the DNA is TGTGCCAGCTCAGTCCCGGGGACAGGGGGTTACGAGCAGTACTTC. Its protein is CASSVPGTGGYEQYF.

The rearrangement links TRBV5-6 to TRBJ2-3; 13 bases agree with TRBD2. From germline, CDR1 is SGHDT and CDR2 YYEEEE. The CDR3 has 16 residues. The V and J ends lost 4 bases and 4 bases, in that order; junction bases with no gene match: 6. The CDR3 loop is CASSQWTSGSPDTQYF. In nucleotides, the CDR3 is TGTGCCAGCAGCCAATGGACTAGCGGGAGTCCAGATACGCAGTATTTT.

A single count supports this clone. The chain recombines TRBV30 with TRBJ2-3; D gene unclear. CDR3 length: 15 amino acids. Trimming took 0 bases from V and 3 from J, leaving 13 bases between them. Germline lookup yields CDR1 GTSNPN and CDR2 SVGIG (reference sequence). CDR3 residues: CAWSVSRVLTDTQYF. CDR3 in DNA: TGTGCCTGGAGTGTATCCCGAGTTTTGACAGATACGCAGTATTTT.

The V call is TRBV28, the J call TRBJ2-2; no clear D. Germline CDR1 reads MDHEN; CDR2 reads SYDVKM. This CDR3 has 15 residues. V was trimmed by 4 bases and J by 1 base, leaving 10 bases between them. This chain's CDR3 is CASSYPTENTGELFF. The CDR3 nucleotides are TGTGCCAGCAGTTATCCAACAGAGAACACCGGGGAGCTGTTTTTT. Using reference TRBV28 and TRBJ2-2 for the parts outside the CDR3, the full variable domain is DVKVTQSSRYLVKRTGEKVFLECVQDMDHENMFWYRQDPGLGLRLIYFSYDVKMKEKGDIPEGYSVSREKKERFSLILESASTNQTSMYLCASSYPTENTGELFFGEGSRLTVL.

This chain joins TRBV7-2 and TRBJ2-1; TRBD1 agrees at 9 bases. Germline CDR1 is SGHTA and CDR2 is FQGNSA. The CDR3 runs 16 residues. V was clipped by 3 bases and J by 0 bases; unmatched bases: 3. CDR3 sequence: CASSLRTGVSYNEQFF. The CDR3 nucleotides read TGTGCCAGCAGCTTGAGGACAGGGGTCTCCTACAATGAGCAGTTCTTC.

The chain carries TRBV7-9 and TRBJ1-4; 10 positions match TRBD1. Germline V gene data show CDR1 as SEHNR and CDR2 as FQNEAQ (reference sequence). Germline trimming cut 5 bases from V and 5 bases from J; bases unmatched to any gene: 2. The CDR3 runs 14 residues. The chain's CDR3 is CASSTDRGNEKLFF. The CDR3 DNA sequence: TGTGCCAGCAGCACGGACAGGGGGAATGAAAAACTGTTTTTT.

The chain joins TRBV27 to TRBJ1-6; 12 bases match TRBD1. The CDR3 runs 15 residues. Germline CDR1 and CDR2: MNHEY and SMNVEV (reference sequence). V dropped 6 bases and J dropped 7; count of bases not matched to a gene: 4. As DNA, the CDR3 is TGTGCCAGCAGGGGACAGGGGGCTGGCAATTCACCCCTCCACTTT. Protein product: CASRGQGAGNSPLHF.

This chain joins TRBV6-5 and TRBJ2-2, with 10 bases that match TRBD1. Losses at the gene ends were 2 bases for V and 3 bases for J; bases not matched to a gene: 0. This CDR3 has 15 amino acids. The germline V gene has CDR1 MNHEY and CDR2 SVGAGI. This CDR3 reads CASSYGTGDTGELFF. The CDR3 nucleotides are TGTGCCAGCAGTTACGGGACAGGGGACACCGGGGAGCTGTTTTTT.

The chain joins TRBV5-1 to TRBJ2-7, with 10 bases lining up with TRBD2. Looked up from germline, CDR1 is SGHRS and CDR2 is YFSETQ. V was pared by 5 bases and J by 6 bases, with 5 bases of the junction left unmatched. This CDR3 region has 13 residues. For the CDR3, the DNA is TGCGCCAGCAGTAAGCGGGAGGGTCTCGAGCAGTACTTC. This codes for CASSKREGLEQYF.

CDR3 amino acids: CASSTRFEAFF. The CDR3 DNA sequence: TGTGCCAGTAGTACGCGTTTTGAAGCTTTCTTT. The chain recombines TRBV19 with TRBJ1-1; unclear D gene. The germline CDR1 and CDR2 sequences are LNHDA and SQIVND (reference sequence). The CDR3 has 11 amino acids. The V end lost 4 bases, the J end lost 7 bases, and 7 bases lay between the germline ends.

The chain has TRBV12-2 and TRBJ2-1; TRBD2 reflects the table's D call only, with no check against the DNA. TRBV12-2 constitutes a pseudogene. This CDR3 spans 17 amino acids. Written as DNA, the CDR3 is TGTGCAAGTCGCTTCGATCTTAGCGGTTTCTCCTACAATGAGCAGTTCTTC. The encoded protein is CASRFDLSGFSYNEQFF.

V and J are TRBV12-5 and TRBJ2-1; D ambiguous. V gave up 5 bases and J gave up 4 bases, with 9 bases separating them. Looked up from germline, CDR1 is LGHNT and CDR2 is FRNRAP. The CDR3 runs 13 residues. CDR3 protein: CASGNDLYNEQFF. CDR3 DNA sequence: TGTGCTAGTGGTAACGACTTGTACAATGAGCAGTTCTTC.

The chain carries TRBV30 and TRBJ2-7, with 9 bases aligning to TRBD1. Germline V gene sequence: CDR1 GTSNPN, CDR2 SVGIG (reference sequence). V shed 2 bases, J shed 8 bases, and the junction held 7 bases outside the gene matches. The CDR3 is 13 amino acids. CDR3 protein: CAWSPGQGFQQYF. CDR3 coding DNA: TGTGCCTGGAGTCCGGGACAGGGTTTTCAGCAGTACTTC.